A single sample gave rise to the 25 T cell receptor beta chains below, sequenced in a study of CD8 T cells in ankylosing spondylitis. Findings of the study overall: What appeared characteristic of ankylosing spondylitis blood was a TCR beta motif of fewer than ten highly homologous variants.

The antigens of these receptors remain unknown. TCRdb analysed the 5' RACE reads with MiXCR anew, one entry per CDR3 protein. Of 650,000 to 800,000 distinct CDR3 sequences listed, roughly 20% are singletons. The source material was blood, either unsorted or a sorted T cell fraction (not recorded which). The receptors shown here come from a male donor with ankylosing spondylitis.

The V call is TRBV2, the J call TRBJ2-7, with 9 bases matching TRBD2. CDR1 and CDR2 (germline): SNHLY, FYNNEI. CDR3 length equals 18 residues. The junction had 19 bases not matched to a gene; V was cut back by 4 bases and J by 6 bases. The CDR3 reads CASSAGLAGILKDSEQYF. The CDR3 nucleotides are TGTGCCAGCAGTGCAGGCCTAGCGGGAATACTCAAGGATAGCGAGCAGTACTTC.

This chain connects TRBV7-3 to TRBJ2-1; 7 nucleotides align to TRBD2. Unmatched junction bases numbered 12, after V lost 3 bases and J lost 10 bases. This CDR3 comprises 15 residues. CDR1 and CDR2 from the germline V gene are SGHTA and FQGTGA. The CDR3 DNA reads as TGTGCCAGCAGCTTCTCGTTGGCGGGAGTTAAGGAGCAGTTCTTC. Translation gives CASSFSLAGVKEQFF.

V and J are TRBV5-5 and TRBJ2-5; D unresolved. CDR3 length equals 14 residues. CDR1 is SGHKS and CDR2 is YYEKEE in the germline V gene (reference sequence). Trimming stripped 0 bases from V and 7 bases from J, with 13 bases between. In DNA, the CDR3 is TGTGCCAGCAGCTTGGACTCTGGGGTTGGGACCCAGTACTTC. Residues: CASSLDSGVGTQYF.

This clonotype has just a few counts. In nucleotides, the CDR3 is TGTGCCAGCAGTTTCTTCAGGGGAACCACAGATACGCAGTATTTT. Translation: CASSFFRGTTDTQYF. The rearrangement joins TRBV28 to TRBJ2-3; tentative D call: TRBD1 (6 bases). V was clipped by 3 bases and J by 2 bases, with 12 bases between them. The germline V gene has CDR1 MDHEN and CDR2 SYDVKM. The CDR3 is 15 amino acids.

This clonotype came up a few times. The chain uses TRBV2 and TRBJ1-1; 7 nucleotides match TRBD1. The V segment lost 8 bases and the J segment 1 base; nucleotides outside the gene matches: 7. From germline, CDR1 is SNHLY and CDR2 FYNNEI. This CDR3 comprises 14 residues. The DNA for the CDR3 is TGTGCCAGCTCAGGGGGGGCATCGAACACTGAAGCTTTCTTT. Translation gives CASSGGASNTEAFF.

CDR3 coding DNA: TGTGCCAGCAGCTTAGTTCCGTGGCGGGAGGGCCCTTACGAGCAGTACTTC. Its protein is CASSLVPWREGPYEQYF. V gene TRBV7-2 combines with J gene TRBJ2-7; 9 positions agree with TRBD2. From germline, CDR1 is SGHTA and CDR2 FQGNSA. The CDR3 has 17 residues. V dropped 1 base and J dropped 4; count of bases not matched to a gene: 11.

V is TRBV5-1 and J is TRBJ1-1; perhaps TRBD1 as D (5 bases). Germline lookup yields CDR1 SGHRS and CDR2 YFSETQ. This CDR3 region has 15 residues. The V end was cut by 4 bases, the J end by 1 base, with 14 bases between. CDR3 sequence (DNA): TGCGCCAGCAGCAAAACAGGACAAGCGAACACTGAAGCTTTCTTT. Residues: CASSKTGQANTEAFF. Drawing the rest from reference TRBV5-1 and TRBJ1-1, the complete variable domain is KAGVTQTPRYLIKTRGQQVTLSCSPISGHRSVSWYQQTPGQGLQFLFEYFSETQRNKGNFPGRFSGRQFSNSRSEMNVSTLELGDSALYLCASSKTGQANTEAFFGQGTRLTVV.

The V gene is TRBV12-3 or TRBV12-4, the J gene TRBJ2-7; no firm D call. Trimming removed 8 bases from V and 3 bases from J, with 11 bases in between. This CDR3 is built from 12 residues. The CDR3 nucleotides are TGTGCCAGCTCATCCAGAATCTACGAGCAGTACTTC. The encoded protein is CASSSRIYEQYF.

The gene calls are TRBV20-1 and TRBJ1-1; TRBD1 might be the D (5 bases). The length of the CDR3 is 15 residues. With 0 bases removed from V and 3 bases from J, the gap between germline ends came to 14 bases. Germline CDR1 reads DFQATT; CDR2 reads SNEGSKA (reference sequence). The CDR3 DNA follows: TGCAGTGCTAGAGATGGAAAGGGACTTGACACTGAAGCTTTCTTT. This translates into CSARDGKGLDTEAFF.

A few counts support this clonotype. V gene TRBV5-8 combines with J gene TRBJ2-1, with TRBD2 matching over 10 bases. CDR1 SGHTS and CDR2 YDEGEE come from the germline V gene. The V gene end was trimmed by 2 bases and the J gene end by 4 bases; junction bases not matched to a gene: 3. There are 15 residues in the CDR3. The CDR3 loop reads CASSFRTSGYNEQFF. CDR3 DNA sequence: TGTGCCAGCAGCTTCAGGACTAGCGGATACAATGAGCAGTTCTTC.

V and J are TRBV7-6 and TRBJ1-6; no reliable D call. Deletions cut 5 bases from V and 4 bases from J, with 9 bases between. Looked up from germline, CDR1 is SGHVS and CDR2 is FNYEAQ. CDR3 length: 14 residues. The CDR3 is CASSRAGYNSPLHF. In DNA form, the CDR3 reads TGTGCCAGCAGCCGAGCAGGATATAATTCACCCCTCCACTTT.

This clonotype was seen a handful of times. V usage is TRBV4-1 and J usage is TRBJ1-2; 7 bases are a match to TRBD1. CDR3 length: 12 amino acids. With V trimmed by 5 bases and J by 8 bases, 5 bases remained unmatched. From germline, CDR1 is MGHRA and CDR2 YSYEKL. CDR3 region: CASSYTGEGYTF. CDR3 coding DNA: TGCGCCAGCAGCTATACAGGGGAAGGCTACACCTTC.

There are a few counts of this clonotype. The chain has TRBV7-2 and TRBJ2-2; D possibly corresponds to TRBD2 (6 bases). Per the germline V gene, CDR1 is SGHTA and CDR2 is FQGNSA. The CDR3 totals 15 residues. V shed 3 bases and J shed 4 bases, with 12 bases lying between them. CDR3: CASSFRGGATGELFF. The CDR3 bases are TGTGCCAGCAGCTTCCGAGGCGGGGCCACCGGGGAGCTGTTTTTT.

The rearrangement uses TRBV28 and TRBJ1-1; D is ambiguous. V was pared by 3 bases and J by 1 base, with 18 bases between. Germline CDR1 MDHEN, CDR2 SYDVKM. The CDR3 extends over 17 amino acids. For the CDR3, the DNA is TGTGCCAGCAGTTTTCTAGCCCTGACAAGCCCGAACACTGAAGCTTTCTTT. Amino acids: CASSFLALTSPNTEAFF. The variable domain in full, with the rest retrieved from reference TRBV28 and TRBJ1-1, is DVKVTQSSRYLVKRTGEKVFLECVQDMDHENMFWYRQDPGLGLRLIYFSYDVKMKEKGDIPEGYSVSREKKERFSLILESASTNQTSMYLCASSFLALTSPNTEAFFGQGTRLTVV.

This clonotype was seen at least ten times. This rearrangement joins TRBV4-3 to TRBJ2-1; the D gene is possibly TRBD2 (6 bases). Germline-derived CDR1 and CDR2 are LGHNA and YSLEER. V lost 4 bases and J 6 bases, leaving 16 bases between the germline ends. CDR3 size: 15 residues. The CDR3 DNA sequence: TGCGCCAGCAGCCGGAAGGCGGGATTTTTCAATGAGCAGTTCTTC. Translation: CASSRKAGFFNEQFF.

This chain joins TRBV24-1 and TRBJ2-1; 8 bases agree with TRBD2. The V gene's germline CDR1 is KGHDR and CDR2 SFDVKD. The ends lost 2 bases at V and 3 bases at J; junction bases unmatched: 5. This CDR3 is 16 amino acids long. CDR3 in amino acids: CATSDYRAGDYNEQFF. The DNA for the CDR3 is TGTGCCACCAGTGATTATCGAGCGGGAGACTACAATGAGCAGTTCTTC.

The genes are TRBV27 and TRBJ2-1; D possibly uses TRBD1 or TRBD2 (5 bases each). From germline, CDR1 is MNHEY and CDR2 SMNVEV (reference sequence). Trimming stripped 2 bases from V and 5 bases from J, with 13 bases between. CDR3 length: 15 residues. CDR3 coding DNA: TGTGCCAGCAGTTTAAGTAGAGGGGTGAACAATGAGCAGTTCTTC. Translated, it gives CASSLSRGVNNEQFF.

V gene TRBV15 combines with J gene TRBJ1-5; 9 positions agree with TRBD1. The CDR3 has 16 residues. Germline values: CDR1 LNHNV, CDR2 YYDKDF (reference sequence). The trim removed 3 bases at V and 8 bases at J, leaving 11 bases unmatched. The CDR3, as DNA: TGTGCCACCAGCAGGCCGGGACAGGGCCTGATGGAGCCCCAGCATTTT. This sequence encodes CATSRPGQGLMEPQHF.

The chain is built from TRBV10-3 and TRBJ2-1; 7 bases fit TRBD2. The CDR3 loop spans 15 amino acids. Germline-derived CDR1 and CDR2 are ENHRY and SYGVKD. V trimming: 4 bases; J trimming: 8 bases; junction bases outside the gene matches: 11. As DNA, the CDR3 is TGTGCCATCAGTGTGAGGGAGGGAAGAGAGGATGAGCAGTTCTTC. Its translation is CAISVREGREDEQFF.

Of note for this clonotype: One end of the junction varies from germline; a read error may be responsible. This chain connects TRBV20-1 to TRBJ2-4; D possibly matches TRBD1 or TRBD2 (6 bases each). Germline V lookup: CDR1 DFQATT, CDR2 SNEGSKA (reference sequence). The CDR3 runs to 16 residues. CDR3 DNA sequence: TGCTGTGCTAGTGTTCCCGGGGGCCTAGCCAAAAACATTCAGTACTTC. Translating gives CCASVPGGLAKNIQYF.

V gene TRBV7-8 combines with J gene TRBJ1-5, with 7 bases fitting TRBD1. The V and J ends lost 4 bases and 2 bases, in that order; junction bases with no gene match: 5. Germline lookup yields CDR1 SGHVS and CDR2 FQNEAQ. The CDR3 runs 15 residues. CDR3 in DNA: TGTGCCAGCAGCTCCCAGGGGACAGGCAATCAGCCCCAGCATTTT. It codes for CASSSQGTGNQPQHF.

This clonotype occurred a few times. The rearrangement uses TRBV12-3 or TRBV12-4 and TRBJ2-1, with 11 bases lining up with TRBD2. The CDR3 sequence is 15 residues long. The J segment lost 8 bases and the V segment lost 7 bases, leaving 10 bases of the junction unmatched. CDR3 nucleotides: TGTGCCAGCACGGAGGGACTAGCGGTATCAGATGAGCAGTTCTTC. It is translated as CASTEGLAVSDEQFF.

This clonotype was picked up a small number of times. V gene TRBV3-1 combines with J gene TRBJ1-4, with 7 bases lining up with TRBD1. Germline CDR1 and CDR2: LGHDT and YNNKEL (reference sequence). The V gene end was trimmed by 3 bases and the J gene end by 0 bases; junction bases not matched to a gene: 7. CDR3 length: 17 residues. The DNA of the CDR3 is TGTGCCAGCAGCCACACAGGGGCGATGGCAACTAATGAAAAACTGTTTTTT. It translates to CASSHTGAMATNEKLFF. Full variable domain (remainder filled in from reference TRBV3-1 and TRBJ1-4): DTAVSQTPKYLVTQMGNDKSIKCEQNLGHDTMYWYKQDSKKFLKIMFSYNNKELIINETVPNRFSPKSPDKAHLNLHINSLELGDSAVYFCASSHTGAMATNEKLFFGSGTQLSVL.

In its sample, this clonotype was seen a few times. V gene TRBV11-2 combines with J gene TRBJ2-7; unclear D gene. Trimming shortened V by 3 bases and J by 3 bases, and 12 bases separated the two germline ends. The CDR3 spans 14 residues. Germline-derived CDR1 and CDR2 are SGHAT and FQNNGV. The chain's CDR3 is CASSFGSDLYEQYF. For the CDR3, the DNA is TGTGCCAGCAGCTTCGGTTCAGACCTCTACGAGCAGTACTTC.

The genes are TRBV12-3 or TRBV12-4 and TRBJ2-7; a weak D match, TRBD2 (6 bases). Trimming pared 7 bases from V and 0 bases from J, leaving 13 bases between. The CDR3 runs 14 residues. The CDR3 region is CASTRDSSSYEQYF. The CDR3 nucleotides are TGTGCCAGCACTCGGGACTCCTCCTCCTACGAGCAGTACTTC.